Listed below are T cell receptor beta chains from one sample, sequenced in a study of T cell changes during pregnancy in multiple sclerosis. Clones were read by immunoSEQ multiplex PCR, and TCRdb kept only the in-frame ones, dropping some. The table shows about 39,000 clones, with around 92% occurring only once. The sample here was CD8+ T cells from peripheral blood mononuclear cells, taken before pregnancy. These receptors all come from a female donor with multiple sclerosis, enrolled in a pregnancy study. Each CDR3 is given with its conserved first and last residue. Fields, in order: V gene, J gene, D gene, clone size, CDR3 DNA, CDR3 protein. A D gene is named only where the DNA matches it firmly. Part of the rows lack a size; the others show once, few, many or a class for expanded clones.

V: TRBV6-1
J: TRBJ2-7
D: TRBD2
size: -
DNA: TGTGCCAGCAGTATCAGGCTAGCGGGAGTCAGCGAGCAGTACTTC
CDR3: CASSIRLAGVSEQYF

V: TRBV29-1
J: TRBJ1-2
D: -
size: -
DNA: TGCAGCGTTGTCGGCAGGGTTGGCTACACCTTC
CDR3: CSVVGRVGYTF

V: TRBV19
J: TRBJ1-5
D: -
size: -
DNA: TGTGCCAGTACTGCGGGCAATCAGCCCCAGCATTTT
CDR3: CASTAGNQPQHF

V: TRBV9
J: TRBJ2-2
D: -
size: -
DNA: TGTGCCAGCAGCCCCCGTCCCGGGACATCGAACACCGGGGAGCTGTTTTTT
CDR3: CASSPRPGTSNTGELFF

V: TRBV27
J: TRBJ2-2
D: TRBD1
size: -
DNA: TGTGCCAGCAGTCCCCCGGGACAGGGCAGGACCGGGGAGCTGTTTTTT
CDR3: CASSPPGQGRTGELFF

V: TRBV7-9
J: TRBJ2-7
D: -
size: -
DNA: TGTGCCAGCAGCTTAGCGGGAGGTGGCGAGCAGTACTTC
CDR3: CASSLAGGGEQYF

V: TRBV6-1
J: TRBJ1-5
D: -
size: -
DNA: TGTGCCAGCAGTGAGGAAGCAGGGAGCAATCAGCCCCAGCATTTT
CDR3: CASSEEAGSNQPQHF

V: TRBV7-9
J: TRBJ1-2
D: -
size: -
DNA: TGTGCCGGTGGGGGGGCATACCTTCCTACGGAGTATGGCTACACCTTC
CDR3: CAGGGAYLPTEYGYTF

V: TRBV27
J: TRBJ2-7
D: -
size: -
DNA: TGTGCCAGCAGCGTACCGGGTAACGAGCAGTACTTC
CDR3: CASSVPGNEQYF

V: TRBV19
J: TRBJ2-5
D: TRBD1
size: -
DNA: TGTGCCAGTAGTTCCAGGACAGGGGGCGTTTCAGAGACCCAGTACTTC
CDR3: CASSSRTGGVSETQYF

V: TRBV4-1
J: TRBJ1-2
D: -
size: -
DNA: TGCGCCAGCAGCCAAGATTCCCTAGTCTATGGCTACACCTTC
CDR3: CASSQDSLVYGYTF

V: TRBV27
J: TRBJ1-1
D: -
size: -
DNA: TGTGCCAGCACAGGGCAGGGCAACACTGAAGCTTTCTTT
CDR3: CASTGQGNTEAFF

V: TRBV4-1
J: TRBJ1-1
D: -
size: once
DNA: TGCGCCAGCAGCCCCAACAGAGCTCAGAACACTGAAGCTTTCTTT
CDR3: CASSPNRAQNTEAFF

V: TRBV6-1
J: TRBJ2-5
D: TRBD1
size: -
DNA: TGTGCCAGCAGCCTAAGGACAGGGCAAGAGACCCAGTACTTC
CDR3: CASSLRTGQETQYF

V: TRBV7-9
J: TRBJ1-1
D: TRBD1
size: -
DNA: TGTGCCAGCAGCGACGATCGAGGGGGCCGCACTGAAGCTTTCTTT
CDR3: CASSDDRGGRTEAFF

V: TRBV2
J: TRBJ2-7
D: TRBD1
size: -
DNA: TGTGCCAGCAGCCAAGGACAGGGGGCCAACTACGAGCAGTACTTC
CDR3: CASSQGQGANYEQYF

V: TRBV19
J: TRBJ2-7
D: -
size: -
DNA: TGTGCCAGTAGTCGCAGACAAACAGGGAAGTCCTACGAGCAGTACTTC
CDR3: CASSRRQTGKSYEQYF

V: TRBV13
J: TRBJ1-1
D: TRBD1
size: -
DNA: TGTGCCAGCAGCGGTATTGGACAGGGTGATGGTGAAGCTTTCTTT
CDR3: CASSGIGQGDGEAFF

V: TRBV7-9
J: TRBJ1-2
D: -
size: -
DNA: TGTGCCAGCAGCTTACGGGGTAATGGCTACACCTTC
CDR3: CASSLRGNGYTF

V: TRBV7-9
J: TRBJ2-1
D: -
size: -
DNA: TGTGCCAGCAGCTTCCAGGGATTTAGCTCCTACAATGAGCAGTTCTTC
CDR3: CASSFQGFSSYNEQFF

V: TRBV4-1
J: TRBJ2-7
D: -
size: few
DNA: TGCGCCAGCAGCTCGAACGGGGGATACGAGCAGTACTTC
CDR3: CASSSNGGYEQYF

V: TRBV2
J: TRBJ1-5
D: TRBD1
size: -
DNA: TGTGCCAGCAGTGAAGCGACCTCAGGGGGACAGCCCCAGCATTTT
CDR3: CASSEATSGGQPQHF

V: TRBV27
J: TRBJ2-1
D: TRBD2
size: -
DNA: TGTGCCAGCCGCGGCGGGAGCGGGGGGCCCGGTAATGAGCAGTTCTTC
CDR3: CASRGGSGGPGNEQFF

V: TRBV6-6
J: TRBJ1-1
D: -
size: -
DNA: TGTGCCAGCAGTTACTCGGGGAGTGAAGCTTTCTTT
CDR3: CASSYSGSEAFF

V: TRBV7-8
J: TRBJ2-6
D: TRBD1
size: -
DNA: TGTGCCAGCAGCCCGCTCGGGACAGGATACTCTGGGGCCAACGTCCTGACTTTC
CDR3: CASSPLGTGYSGANVLTF

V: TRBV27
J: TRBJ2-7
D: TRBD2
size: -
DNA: TGTGCCAGCAGTCCATCTAGCGGGGCCTATTCCTACGAGCAGTACTTC
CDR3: CASSPSSGAYSYEQYF

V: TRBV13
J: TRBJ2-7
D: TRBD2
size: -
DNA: TGTGCCAGCAGCTCCGGGACTAGCGGAATTCAAAACTACGAGCAGTACTTC
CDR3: CASSSGTSGIQNYEQYF

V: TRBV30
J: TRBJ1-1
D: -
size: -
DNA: TGTGCCTGGAGTGTTTGGGGCAGAATGAACACTGAAGCTTTCTTT
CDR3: CAWSVWGRMNTEAFF

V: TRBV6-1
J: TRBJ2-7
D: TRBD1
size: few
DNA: TGTGCCAGCAGTGAGGAGACAGGGGGCTTCGCTTTAGGGTACGAGCAGTACTTC
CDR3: CASSEETGGFALGYEQYF

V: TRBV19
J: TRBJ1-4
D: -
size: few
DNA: TGTGCCAGTGCCCCGATCGTCCTCGGTCGTGATGAAAAACTGTTTTTT
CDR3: CASAPIVLGRDEKLFF

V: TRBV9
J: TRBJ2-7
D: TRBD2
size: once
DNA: TGTGTCAGCAGCGCGGGAGATCATCGTTACGAGCAGTACTTC
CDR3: CVSSAGDHRYEQYF

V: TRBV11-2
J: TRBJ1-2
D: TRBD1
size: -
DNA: TGTGCCAGCAGCCCAGGCCAGGGGGCGTGGGATGGCTACACCTTC
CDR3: CASSPGQGAWDGYTF